The 26 T cell receptor beta chains in this list originate from one sample, sequenced in a study of OX40 agonist ivuxolimab in advanced cancers. Using immunoSEQ multiplex PCR, the repertoire was profiled, and TCRdb retains in-frame clones only, with some absent. The sample includes 75,000 to 80,000 clones, 80% to 90% of them seen just once. The source was CD4+ or CD8+ T cells sorted from blood, collected in a trial of the OX40 agonist ivuxolimab. The origin of the receptors is an adult with an advanced solid tumor such as melanoma, head and neck, liver or kidney cancer.

CDR3 protein: CASSPGTGAYEQYF. The CDR3 DNA reads TGCGCCAGCAGCCCCGGGACAGGGGCCTACGAGCAGTACTTC. V is TRBV5-1 and J is TRBJ2-7, with 10 bases that match TRBD1. The CDR3 consists of 14 residues. The V and J ends lost 4 bases and 2 bases, in that order; junction bases with no gene match: 3. Germline V gene sequence: CDR1 SGHRS, CDR2 YFSETQ. Complete variable domain (other parts from reference TRBV5-1 and TRBJ2-7): KAGVTQTPRYLIKTRGQQVTLSCSPISGHRSVSWYQQTPGQGLQFLFEYFSETQRNKGNFPGRFSGRQFSNSRSEMNVSTLELGDSALYLCASSPGTGAYEQYFGPGTRLTVT.

The rearrangement uses TRBV2 and TRBJ2-3; D might be TRBD2 (5 bases). Trimming removed 2 bases at V and 3 bases at J, with 12 bases between. CDR1 is SNHLY and CDR2 is FYNNEI in the germline V gene. The CDR3 runs to 15 residues. The CDR3 protein is CASSELEGLTDTQYF. Here the CDR3 DNA reads TGTGCCAGCAGTGAACTAGAGGGTCTAACAGATACGCAGTATTTT.

With regard to this clone: A read error may account for a junction end that differs from germline. The chain is built from TRBV6-5 and TRBJ1-3; no firm D call. Germline V gene data show CDR1 as MNHEY and CDR2 as SVGAGI. The CDR3 loop spans 15 amino acids. DNA for the CDR3: TGTGCCAGCAGCTACTCCATGGGCAGCGGAAACACCATATATTTT. Amino acids: CASSYSMGSGNTIYF.

The chain links TRBV11-2 to TRBJ1-4; D may be TRBD1 (6 bases). CDR3 length: 15 amino acids. The ends were cut back, 6 bases at V and 4 bases at J, with 15 bases in the middle. CDR1 and CDR2 (germline): SGHAT, FQNNGV. CDR3 region: CASRPRWGHNEKLFF. The CDR3 DNA reads TGTGCCAGCAGACCGAGGTGGGGGCATAATGAAAAACTGTTTTTT.

V is TRBV30 and J is TRBJ1-3, with 7 bases matching TRBD1. Germline trimming cut 2 bases from V and 2 bases from J; bases unmatched to any gene: 3. This CDR3 has 14 amino acids. Germline lookup yields CDR1 GTSNPN and CDR2 SVGIG (reference sequence). The CDR3 is CAWSKGATGNTIYF. In nucleotides, the CDR3 is TGTGCCTGGAGTAAGGGGGCTACTGGAAACACCATATATTTT.

The chain is built from TRBV7-8 and TRBJ1-2; no firm D call. Trimming removed 4 bases from V and 0 bases from J, with 12 bases in between. The CDR3 length is 15 residues. The V gene's germline CDR1 is SGHVS and CDR2 FQNEAQ. CDR3 DNA sequence: TGTGCCAGCAGCTCCTCACGGACTGCTAACTATGGCTACACCTTC. Protein: CASSSSRTANYGYTF.

The rearrangement joins TRBV5-1 to TRBJ2-5; 15 nucleotides line up with TRBD2. CDR3 length: 15 amino acids. V was clipped by 4 bases and J by 5 bases; unmatched bases: 3. Germline lookup yields CDR1 SGHRS and CDR2 YFSETQ. CDR3 bases: TGCGCCAGCAGCGGGGGACTAGCGGGAGGTGAGACCCAGTACTTC. Amino acid sequence: CASSGGLAGGETQYF.

The rearrangement uses TRBV14 and TRBJ1-6; D may be TRBD1 (5 bases). V was pared by 5 bases and J by 9 bases, with 14 bases between. CDR3 length equals 14 residues. Germline assignment: CDR1 SGHDN and CDR2 FVKESK. The CDR3, as DNA: TGTGCCAGCAGCTTCTTGGGGCAAGGTTCACCCCTCCACTTT. As protein: CASSFLGQGSPLHF.

This chain uses TRBV2 with TRBJ2-7, with D possibly called TRBD1 or TRBD2 (5 bases each). CDR1 SNHLY and CDR2 FYNNEI come from the germline V gene. The V gene lost 6 bases and the J gene lost 4 bases, with 7 bases spanning the gap. This CDR3 region has 11 residues. This CDR3 is CASSREYEQYF. DNA for the CDR3: TGTGCCAGCAGCAGGGAGTACGAGCAGTACTTC.

This clone occurred a few times. The chain combines TRBV30 with TRBJ1-1; D may be TRBD1 (6 bases). V was cut by 2 bases and J by 5 bases, with 12 bases left in between. Germline CDR1 GTSNPN, CDR2 SVGIG (reference sequence). There are 13 residues in the CDR3. CDR3 region: CAWSPGAGTEAFF. The CDR3 DNA reads as TGTGCCTGGAGTCCAGGGGCGGGAACTGAAGCTTTCTTT.

This clone was detected only once. The genes are TRBV5-1 and TRBJ1-2; 8 bases agree with TRBD1. The V segment lost 7 bases and the J segment 1 base; nucleotides outside the gene matches: 6. CDR1 is SGHRS, CDR2 YFSETQ, per germline. This CDR3 has 14 amino acids. The CDR3 spells CASALDRVNYGYTF. The CDR3 DNA is TGCGCCAGCGCCCTGGACAGGGTTAACTATGGCTACACCTTC. The variable domain in full, completed from reference TRBV5-1 and TRBJ1-2, reads KAGVTQTPRYLIKTRGQQVTLSCSPISGHRSVSWYQQTPGQGLQFLFEYFSETQRNKGNFPGRFSGRQFSNSRSEMNVSTLELGDSALYLCASALDRVNYGYTFGSGTRLTVV.

The CDR3 reads CASISQTTNYGYTF. The CDR3 DNA follows: TGTGCCAGCATCTCCCAGACTACTAACTATGGCTACACCTTC. The rearrangement links TRBV28 to TRBJ1-2; D not certain. The germline gives CDR1 MDHEN, CDR2 SYDVKM. CDR3 length: 14 amino acids. Trimming shortened V by 7 bases and J by 0 bases, and 12 bases separated the two germline ends.

The chain carries TRBV10-3 and TRBJ1-5; D call uncertain. CDR3 length equals 13 residues. From germline, CDR1 is ENHRY and CDR2 SYGVKD. The germline V and J ends were trimmed by 2 bases and 6 bases, with 8 bases remaining between them. The CDR3 DNA reads TGTGCCATCAGTGAGCGGGCAGGTCAGCCCCAGCATTTT. This sequence encodes CAISERAGQPQHF.

The chain recombines TRBV7-2 with TRBJ2-7; D remains ambiguous. The CDR3 extends over 17 amino acids. Trimming took 2 bases from V and 0 from J, leaving 17 bases between them. Germline assignment: CDR1 SGHTA and CDR2 FQGNSA. CDR3 DNA: TGTGCCAGCAGCTTATTAGACGCACGAACCCCCTCCTACGAGCAGTACTTC. It codes for CASSLLDARTPSYEQYF.

This chain joins TRBV18 and TRBJ2-1, with 7 bases identical to TRBD2. CDR3 size: 15 residues. Germline V gives CDR1 KGHSH, CDR2 LQKENI. After removal of 2 bases from V and 9 bases from J, the junction contained 10 bases not matched to a gene. The CDR3 loop reads CASSPIPGGASEQFF. In nucleotides, the CDR3 is TGTGCCAGCTCACCAATCCCGGGAGGAGCTAGTGAGCAGTTCTTC.

The rearrangement uses TRBV11-1 and TRBJ2-1; 7 bases are shared with TRBD2. Unmatched junction bases numbered 10, after V lost 4 bases and J lost 1 base. The CDR3 is made up of 17 amino acids. CDR1 and CDR2 (germline): SGHAT, FQDESV (reference sequence). The CDR3 protein is CASSSTFSGDSYNEQFF. The CDR3 DNA follows: TGTGCCAGCAGCTCCACATTCAGCGGGGATTCCTACAATGAGCAGTTCTTC.

The CDR3 reads CASTRQTNTEAFF. DNA for the CDR3: TGTGCCTCTACGAGACAGACGAACACTGAAGCTTTCTTT. This sequence joins TRBV7-9 and TRBJ1-1, with TRBD1 as a possible D gene (5 bases). V lost 11 bases and J 1 base, leaving 14 bases between the germline ends. Germline V lookup: CDR1 SEHNR, CDR2 FQNEAQ (reference sequence). The CDR3 contains 13 residues.

This clone has just one count. The chain is built from TRBV5-1 and TRBJ1-4, with 8 bases aligning to TRBD1. Losses at the gene ends were 4 bases for V and 8 bases for J; bases not matched to a gene: 10. This CDR3 is built from 15 residues. Germline V gene sequence: CDR1 SGHRS, CDR2 YFSETQ. CDR3 bases: TGCGCCAGCAGCCCCGCTGGGGACAGGTCCGAAAAACTGTTTTTT. Its protein is CASSPAGDRSEKLFF.

The chain recombines TRBV10-3 with TRBJ2-3; the match to TRBD2 covers 12 bases. Germline V lookup: CDR1 ENHRY, CDR2 SYGVKD. The CDR3 has 18 amino acids. Trimming at V came to 0 bases and at J to 5 bases, leaving 9 bases not matched to a gene. CDR3: CAISESASGRALLDTQYF. DNA of the CDR3: TGTGCCATCAGTGAGTCAGCTAGCGGGAGGGCCCTCCTAGATACGCAGTATTTT.

The rearrangement joins TRBV30 to TRBJ2-1, with no clear D. Germline V gene lookup returns CDR1 GTSNPN and CDR2 SVGIG (reference sequence). The CDR3 has 12 amino acids. V was shortened by 3 bases and J by 7 bases, with 10 bases between the two germline ends. In DNA, the CDR3 is TGTGCCTGGAGCCCCAGTTTGAATGAGCAGTTCTTC. Amino acid sequence: CAWSPSLNEQFF.

This sequence joins TRBV7-2 and TRBJ1-1; a possible D gene is TRBD1 (5 bases). Trimming took off 7 bases at V and 3 bases at J, with 15 bases between the two ends. This CDR3 spans 14 amino acids. In germline, CDR1 is SGHTA, CDR2 FQGNSA. This CDR3 reads CASILNAGYTEAFF. CDR3 bases: TGTGCCAGCATCTTGAATGCAGGGTACACTGAAGCTTTCTTT. The entire variable domain, with the rest obtained from reference TRBV7-2 and TRBJ1-1, is as follows: GAGVSQSPSNKVTEKGKDVELRCDPISGHTALYWYRQSLGQGLEFLIYFQGNSAPDKSGLPSDRFSAERTGGSVSTLTIQRTQQEDSAVYLCASILNAGYTEAFFGQGTRLTVV.

The J gene is TRBJ2-4, the V gene TRBV7-2; D possibly corresponds to TRBD2 (6 bases). Per germline, CDR1 SGHTA and CDR2 FQGNSA. Trimming shortened V by 3 bases and J by 7 bases, and 13 bases separated the two germline ends. The CDR3 sequence is 14 residues long. The CDR3 nucleotides read TGTGCCAGCAGCTTGTCCAGTGGGGGGAACATTCAGTACTTC. Protein: CASSLSSGGNIQYF.

The chain links TRBV7-9 to TRBJ2-7, with TRBD1 matching over 8 bases. The CDR3 contains 13 residues. The germline V gene encodes CDR1 SEHNR and CDR2 FQNEAQ (reference sequence). V trimming: 6 bases; J trimming: 4 bases; junction bases outside the gene matches: 5. This chain's CDR3 is CASSPTGGYEQYF. In nucleotides, the CDR3 is TGTGCCAGCAGTCCAACAGGGGGGTACGAGCAGTACTTC.

This sequence joins TRBV6-1 and TRBJ2-7; the D gene is possibly TRBD2 (6 bases). V was shortened by 8 bases and J by 2 bases, with 19 bases between the two germline ends. The CDR3 is made up of 15 amino acids. The germline gives CDR1 MNHNS, CDR2 SASEGT. CDR3 sequence: CASSFPGGIPYEQYF. The CDR3 DNA reads TGTGCCAGCTCCTTTCCGGGCGGGATACCCTACGAGCAGTACTTC.

This chain joins TRBV30 and TRBJ2-2; tentative D call: TRBD2 (7 bases). This CDR3 has 14 residues. Looked up from germline, CDR1 is GTSNPN and CDR2 is SVGIG (reference sequence). In DNA, the CDR3 is TGTGCAAGGCGGGGGCAGTCGAACACCGGGGAGCTGTTTTTT. Translating it yields CARRGQSNTGELFF.

This clone is a singleton in its sample. The CDR3 bases are TGTGCCAGCAGTTTAGAGCGGACCCCCTACAATGAGCAGTTCTTC. It translates to CASSLERTPYNEQFF. The chain carries TRBV27 and TRBJ2-1, with a weak D call TRBD2 (5 bases). The ends were cut back, 2 bases at V and 2 bases at J, with 10 bases in the middle. There are 15 residues in the CDR3. The germline V gene encodes CDR1 MNHEY and CDR2 SMNVEV (reference sequence).